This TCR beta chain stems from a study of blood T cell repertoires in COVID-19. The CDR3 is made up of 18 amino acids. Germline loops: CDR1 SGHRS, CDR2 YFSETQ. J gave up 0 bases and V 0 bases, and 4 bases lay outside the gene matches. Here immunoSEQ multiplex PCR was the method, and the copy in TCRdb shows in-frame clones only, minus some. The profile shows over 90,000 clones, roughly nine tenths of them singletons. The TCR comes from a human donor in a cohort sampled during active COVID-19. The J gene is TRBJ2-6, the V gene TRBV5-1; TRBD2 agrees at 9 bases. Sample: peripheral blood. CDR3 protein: CASSLVLAGSSGANVLTF. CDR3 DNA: TGCGCCAGCAGCTTGGTTCTAGCGGGGTCCTCTGGGGCCAACGTCCTGACTTTC.